The 27 T cell receptor beta chains listed next were all sequenced from one sample in a study of T cell changes during pregnancy in multiple sclerosis. The table came from immunoSEQ multiplex PCR; TCRdb's copy has only in-frame clones and leaves some out. The sample shows fewer than 85,000 clones, around 94% of them seen only once. Sequencing used peripheral blood, obtained in the third trimester of pregnancy. These receptor sequences come from a female donor in good health, enrolled as a control in a pregnancy study.

The genes are TRBV28 and TRBJ2-3; maybe TRBD1 (6 bases). Trimming shortened V by 3 bases and J by 4 bases, and 17 bases separated the two germline ends. CDR1 is MDHEN and CDR2 is SYDVKM in the germline V gene. This CDR3 comprises 16 residues. The CDR3 here is CASSFGGEREPDTQYF. The DNA for the CDR3 is TGTGCCAGCAGTTTTGGGGGCGAGAGGGAACCAGATACGCAGTATTTT.

The chain recombines TRBV10-1 with TRBJ2-7, with 7 bases lining up with TRBD1. The CDR3 is made up of 16 amino acids. Germline CDR1 is WNHNN and CDR2 is SYGVQD (reference sequence). V lost 3 bases to trimming and J lost 2 bases; unmatched junction nucleotides: 10. The CDR3 sequence: CASSDHTGVDAYEQYF. In DNA, the CDR3 is TGCGCCAGCAGTGACCACACAGGGGTCGACGCCTACGAGCAGTACTTC.

V and J are TRBV28 and TRBJ1-2; possibly TRBD1 for D (5 bases). The ends were cut back, 4 bases at V and 0 bases at J, with 12 bases in the middle. The CDR3 is 15 residues long. Germline V CDR1 and CDR2: MDHEN, SYDVKM. CDR3 DNA sequence: TGTGCCAGCAGTTCTGGGGGAGGGTCTAACTATGGCTACACCTTC. This encodes CASSSGGGSNYGYTF.

This chain uses TRBV5-1 with TRBJ1-4; TRBD1 matches at 7 bases. V was clipped by 2 bases and J by 6 bases; unmatched bases: 4. CDR1 and CDR2 (germline): SGHRS, YFSETQ. CDR3 length: 14 residues. This CDR3 reads CASSLQGRDEKLFF. CDR3 bases: TGCGCCAGCAGCTTACAGGGGCGGGATGAAAAACTGTTTTTT.

The chain recombines TRBV7-9 with TRBJ2-5; D is possibly TRBD1 (5 bases). V was cut by 5 bases and J by 5 bases, with 15 bases left in between. Per germline, CDR1 SEHNR and CDR2 FQNEAQ (reference sequence). The CDR3 is made up of 14 amino acids. The CDR3 DNA reads TGTGCCAGCAGCCCGATTAGACCAGGGGAGACCCAGTACTTC. This gives the protein CASSPIRPGETQYF.

The gene calls are TRBV5-5 and TRBJ2-7, with TRBD1 matching 11 bases. CDR1 is SGHKS, CDR2 YYEKEE, per germline (reference sequence). The junction had 4 bases not matched to a gene; V was cut back by 4 bases and J by 4 bases. The CDR3 is 14 residues long. The CDR3 DNA is TGTGCCAGCAGCACTGGACAGGGGGCTTACGAGCAGTACTTC. Protein: CASSTGQGAYEQYF.

The chain recombines TRBV5-5 with TRBJ2-5, with 12 bases fitting TRBD2. CDR1 is SGHKS and CDR2 is YYEKEE in the germline V gene (reference sequence). V was clipped by 0 bases and J by 3 bases; unmatched bases: 3. The length of the CDR3 is 16 residues. The CDR3 DNA sequence: TGTGCCAGCAGCTTGGCGCTAGCGGGAGGGGAAGAGACCCAGTACTTC. Its protein is CASSLALAGGEETQYF.

This chain uses TRBV28 with TRBJ1-5; D is undetermined. V lost 9 bases and J lost 2, with 11 bases in between. This CDR3 has 13 amino acids. The V gene's germline CDR1 is MDHEN and CDR2 SYDVKM. The CDR3 coding sequence is TGTGCCAGTCAATGGAGAGGCAATCAGCCCCAGCATTTT. The encoded protein is CASQWRGNQPQHF.

V usage is TRBV7-2 and J usage is TRBJ1-3; TRBD1 is a possible D gene (5 bases). The ends were cut back, 4 bases at V and 0 bases at J, with 16 bases in the middle. This CDR3 contains 17 residues. The germline gives CDR1 SGHTA, CDR2 FQGNSA. The CDR3 DNA reads TGTGCCAGCAGCTATCCGGCTGGGGGGATCTCTGGAAACACCATATATTTT. It specifies CASSYPAGGISGNTIYF. The full variable domain, completed using reference TRBV7-2 and TRBJ1-3, is GAGVSQSPSNKVTEKGKDVELRCDPISGHTALYWYRQSLGQGLEFLIYFQGNSAPDKSGLPSDRFSAERTGGSVSTLTIQRTQQEDSAVYLCASSYPAGGISGNTIYFGEGSWLTVV.

This chain uses TRBV5-5 with TRBJ1-2, with D perhaps TRBD1 (5 bases). Germline V gives CDR1 SGHKS, CDR2 YYEKEE (reference sequence). The length of the CDR3 is 13 residues. V was cut by 1 base and J by 8 bases, with 12 bases left in between. CDR3 DNA sequence: TGTGCCAGCAGCTTGATAGGGGAATACGGCTACACCTTC. Translation: CASSLIGEYGYTF.

This rearrangement joins TRBV29-1 to TRBJ1-2; 9 bases agree with TRBD1. CDR3 length equals 12 residues. J lost 8 bases, V lost 0 bases, and 1 base had no gene match. Per the germline V gene, CDR1 is SQVTM and CDR2 is ANQGSEA. The CDR3 loop is CSVEDTGGGYTF. CDR3 DNA sequence: TGCAGCGTTGAAGATACAGGGGGCGGCTACACCTTC. The full variable domain, in which reference TRBV29-1 and TRBJ1-2 provide the parts outside the CDR3, is SAVISQKPSRDICQRGTSLTIQCQVDSQVTMMFWYRQQPGQSLTLIATANQGSEATYESGFVIDKFPISRPNLTFSTLTVSNMSPEDSSIYLCSVEDTGGGYTFGSGTRLTVV.

This chain joins TRBV15 and TRBJ1-4; 8 nucleotides line up with TRBD1. J gave up 8 bases and V 0 bases, and 5 bases lay outside the gene matches. From germline, CDR1 is LNHNV and CDR2 YYDKDF (reference sequence). This CDR3 has 15 amino acids. This CDR3 is CATSREQGGREKLFF. As DNA, the CDR3 is TGTGCCACCAGCAGAGAACAGGGGGGACGGGAAAAACTGTTTTTT.

V gene TRBV28 combines with J gene TRBJ2-1; D call uncertain. This CDR3 has 15 amino acids. The ends were cut back, 6 bases at V and 6 bases at J, with 18 bases in the middle. Germline V lookup: CDR1 MDHEN, CDR2 SYDVKM. The CDR3 bases are TGTGCCAGCAGCTCTTTCCGATCGAGAAGCAATGAGCAGTTCTTC. Encoded protein: CASSSFRSRSNEQFF.

V usage is TRBV7-6 and J usage is TRBJ2-2; 10 bases fit TRBD2. This CDR3 has 16 amino acids. CDR1 SGHVS and CDR2 FNYEAQ come from the germline V gene. V dropped 4 bases and J dropped 3; count of bases not matched to a gene: 5. Written as DNA, the CDR3 is TGTGCCAGCAGCTCTAGCGGGGGCGAATACACCGGGGAGCTGTTTTTT. Translation: CASSSSGGEYTGELFF.

This clone has just one count. The chain is built from TRBV11-2 and TRBJ2-7; 9 positions match TRBD2. The germline CDR1 and CDR2 sequences are SGHAT and FQNNGV. The CDR3 contains 16 residues. Trimming removed 1 base from V and 6 bases from J; junction bases left unmatched: 10. The CDR3: CASSLGGGGAPREQYF. DNA of the CDR3: TGTGCCAGCAGCTTAGGGGGCGGGGGGGCCCCCCGCGAGCAGTACTTC.

The V and J genes are TRBV7-2 and TRBJ1-2, with D unclear. The length of the CDR3 is 14 residues. The germline V gene has CDR1 SGHTA and CDR2 FQGNSA. Trimming pared 2 bases from V and 2 bases from J, leaving 9 bases between. The CDR3 loop reads CASSLIRANYGYTF. The CDR3 DNA sequence: TGTGCCAGCAGCTTAATCAGAGCGAACTATGGCTACACCTTC.

The rearrangement joins TRBV28 to TRBJ2-7, with TRBD2 identical over 8 bases. The CDR3 is made up of 14 amino acids. After removal of 8 bases from V and 1 base from J, the junction contained 7 bases not matched to a gene. Germline-derived CDR1 and CDR2 are MDHEN and SYDVKM. The CDR3 here is CASGGQRESYEQYF. As DNA, the CDR3 is TGTGCCAGCGGGGGGCAGCGGGAGTCCTACGAGCAGTACTTC.

The V gene is TRBV2, the J gene TRBJ2-5; TRBD1 matches at 10 bases. V lost 7 bases and J lost 6; bases outside the gene matches: 11. CDR3 length equals 15 residues. The germline V gene encodes CDR1 SNHLY and CDR2 FYNNEI. DNA for the CDR3: TGTGCCAGCAACCCCTCGGACAGGGGGTCACAGACCCAGTACTTC. This codes for CASNPSDRGSQTQYF.

This clone appeared once. V usage is TRBV27 and J usage is TRBJ2-5; 7 nucleotides align to TRBD2. CDR1 is MNHEY and CDR2 is SMNVEV in the germline V gene (reference sequence). The CDR3 is 15 amino acids. The V gene end was trimmed by 0 bases and the J gene end by 4 bases; junction bases not matched to a gene: 5. The CDR3 DNA sequence: TGTGCCAGCAGTTTATCGACCCAGCGGGGAGAGACCCAGTACTTC. This encodes CASSLSTQRGETQYF.

This sequence joins TRBV5-1 and TRBJ2-7; 9 nucleotides match TRBD1. This CDR3 is 14 amino acids long. In germline, CDR1 is SGHRS, CDR2 YFSETQ. V lost 4 bases and J lost 4; bases outside the gene matches: 6. The CDR3 DNA reads as TGCGCCAGCAGCAGGAGACAGGGGGAGTACGAGCAGTACTTC. This gives the protein CASSRRQGEYEQYF.

The gene calls are TRBV27 and TRBJ2-3; D perhaps matches TRBD2 (5 bases). Trimming left V 4 bases short and J 7 bases short, with 12 bases between. Germline assignment: CDR1 MNHEY and CDR2 SMNVEV (reference sequence). CDR3 length: 13 amino acids. For the CDR3, the DNA is TGTGCCAGCAGTTCGTCACGGGGAAATACGCAGTATTTT. As protein: CASSSSRGNTQYF.

The rearrangement links TRBV28 to TRBJ1-6; 8 nucleotides agree with TRBD1. The CDR3 is made up of 16 amino acids. V was pared by 5 bases and J by 7 bases, with 10 bases of the junction left unmatched. The germline CDR1 and CDR2 sequences are MDHEN and SYDVKM. The CDR3 nucleotides are TGTGCCAGCAGTCCCCCTGGACAGGGCGCAAATTCACCCCTCCACTTT. This encodes CASSPPGQGANSPLHF.

This chain joins TRBV2 and TRBJ1-3; 8 bases fit TRBD1. V lost 9 bases, J lost 1 base, and 2 bases stayed unmatched. In germline, CDR1 is SNHLY, CDR2 FYNNEI. The CDR3 length is 13 residues. The CDR3 region is CASRQGSGNTIYF. The CDR3 nucleotides read TGTGCCAGTAGACAGGGGTCTGGAAACACCATATATTTT.

This clone has just one count. The chain carries TRBV7-9 and TRBJ1-1, with 7 positions matching TRBD1. J was trimmed by 6 bases and V by 1 base; bases with no gene match: 5. From germline, CDR1 is SEHNR and CDR2 FQNEAQ (reference sequence). This CDR3 contains 14 residues. The CDR3 DNA follows: TGTGCCAGCAGCTTAGGGGGGGACAGCCCTGAAGCTTTCTTT. Amino acid sequence: CASSLGGDSPEAFF.

The chain employs TRBV15 and TRBJ2-3; TRBD1 might be the D (5 bases). Per the germline V gene, CDR1 is LNHNV and CDR2 is YYDKDF (reference sequence). This CDR3 has 15 amino acids. V lost 7 bases and J 0 bases, leaving 14 bases between the germline ends. CDR3 protein: CATTQGADSTDTQYF. CDR3 sequence (DNA): TGTGCCACCACTCAAGGGGCTGATAGCACAGATACGCAGTATTTT. Combining the CDR3 with reference TRBV15 and TRBJ2-3 gives the whole variable domain DAMVIQNPRYQVTQFGKPVTLSCSQTLNHNVMYWYQQKSSQAPKLLFHYYDKDFNNEADTPDNFQSRRPNTSFCFLDIRSPGLGDTAMYLCATTQGADSTDTQYFGPGTRLTVL.

This clone was recorded once. The chain links TRBV14 to TRBJ1-1, with D unclear. From germline, CDR1 is SGHDN and CDR2 FVKESK. The V end lost 6 bases, the J end lost 1 base, and 9 bases lay between the germline ends. The length of the CDR3 is 13 residues. The CDR3 coding sequence is TGTGCCAGCAGTGCAGGCCAGAACACTGAAGCTTTCTTT. Translating it yields CASSAGQNTEAFF.

The chain is built from TRBV5-6 and TRBJ2-1; no clear D gene. This CDR3 comprises 15 residues. Trimming shortened V by 0 bases and J by 0 bases, and 7 bases separated the two germline ends. Germline V gives CDR1 SGHDT, CDR2 YYEEEE. As DNA, the CDR3 is TGTGCCAGCAGCTTGGGAGGAATCTCCTACAATGAGCAGTTCTTC. Translating gives CASSLGGISYNEQFF. Drawing the rest from reference TRBV5-6 and TRBJ2-1, the complete variable domain is DAGVTQSPTHLIKTRGQQVTLRCSPKSGHDTVSWYQQALGQGPQFIFQYYEEEERQRGNFPDRFSGHQFPNYSSELNVNALLLGDSALYLCASSLGGISYNEQFFGPGTRLTVL.